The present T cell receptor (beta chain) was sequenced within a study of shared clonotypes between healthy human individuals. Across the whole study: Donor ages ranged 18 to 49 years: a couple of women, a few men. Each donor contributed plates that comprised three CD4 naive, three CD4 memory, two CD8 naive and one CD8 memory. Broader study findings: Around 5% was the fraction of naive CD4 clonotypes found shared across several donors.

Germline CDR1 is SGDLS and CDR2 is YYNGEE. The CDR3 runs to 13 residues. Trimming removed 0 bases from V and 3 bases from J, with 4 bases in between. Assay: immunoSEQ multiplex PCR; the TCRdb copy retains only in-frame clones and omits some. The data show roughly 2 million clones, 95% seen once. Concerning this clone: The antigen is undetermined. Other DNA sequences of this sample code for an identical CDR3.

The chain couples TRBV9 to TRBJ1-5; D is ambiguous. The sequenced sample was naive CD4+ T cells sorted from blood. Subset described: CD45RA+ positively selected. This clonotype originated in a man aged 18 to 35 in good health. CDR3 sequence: CASSVADNQPQHF. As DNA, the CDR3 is TGTGCCAGCAGCGTAGCGGACAATCAGCCCCAGCATTTT. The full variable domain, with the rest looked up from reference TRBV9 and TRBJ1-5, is DSGVTQTPKHLITATGQRVTLRCSPRSGDLSVYWYQQSLDQGLQFLIQYYNGEERAKGNILERFSAQQFPDLHSELNLSSLELGDSALYFCASSVADNQPQHFGDGTRLSIL.